These 14 T cell receptor beta chains were sequenced from one sample in a study of PD-1 blockade in classical Hodgkin lymphoma. Exposure to brentuximab vedotin varied, and each patient had relapsed following autologous stem cell transplantation. The table came from immunoSEQ multiplex PCR; TCRdb's copy has only in-frame clones and leaves some out. The sample contains about 85,000 clones, about 93% of which appear only once. Sequenced material: peripheral blood mononuclear cells (PBMCs), taken before the second cycle of nivolumab. The origin of the receptors is a human donor with classical Hodgkin lymphoma.

The chain links TRBV19 to TRBJ1-2; the match to TRBD1 covers 8 bases. The CDR3 contains 16 residues. V shed 4 bases and J 1 base; nucleotides not matched to a gene: 8. Germline lookup yields CDR1 LNHDA and CDR2 SQIVND (reference sequence). CDR3 in DNA: TGTGCCAGTAGTAGAGACCCCGGACAGGGTAACTATGGCTACACCTTC. Residues: CASSRDPGQGNYGYTF.

The rearrangement uses TRBV19 and TRBJ2-7; TRBD1 agrees at 11 bases. The germline V gene has CDR1 LNHDA and CDR2 SQIVND (reference sequence). The CDR3 is 15 amino acids. V was pared by 7 bases and J by 2 bases, with 7 bases of the junction left unmatched. CDR3 DNA sequence: TGTGCCAGTACCGCGGGGACAGGGGGGGCCTACGAGCAGTACTTC. As protein: CASTAGTGGAYEQYF.

The J gene is TRBJ2-7, the V gene TRBV21-1. TRBV21-1 is labeled a pseudogene. The CDR3 sequence is 9 residues long. CDR3 bases: TGTGCCAGCAGCAAACAGCAGTACTTC. It yields the protein CASSKQQYF.

The V call is TRBV30, the J call TRBJ2-3; TRBD2 aligns across 12 bases. The V gene's germline CDR1 is GTSNPN and CDR2 SVGIG (reference sequence). Trimming at V came to 1 base and at J to 2 bases, leaving 10 bases not matched to a gene. This CDR3 has 18 residues. CDR3 residues: CAWSGASGRGWITDTQYF. CDR3 nucleotides: TGTGCCTGGAGTGGGGCTAGCGGGAGGGGATGGATCACAGATACGCAGTATTTT.

In its sample, this clone was seen once. The chain recombines TRBV6-1 with TRBJ2-2, with 13 bases lining up with TRBD2. Germline-derived CDR1 and CDR2 are MNHNS and SASEGT. After removal of 4 bases from V and 6 bases from J, the junction contained 2 bases not matched to a gene. This CDR3 is 15 amino acids long. This CDR3 is CASSGGLAGAGELFF. CDR3 coding DNA: TGTGCCAGCAGTGGAGGACTAGCGGGGGCCGGGGAGCTGTTTTTT.

V usage is TRBV4-2 and J usage is TRBJ1-5; D unresolved. Trimming stripped 0 bases from V and 2 bases from J, with 5 bases between. This CDR3 has 14 amino acids. Germline V CDR1 and CDR2: LGHNA, YNFKEQ. This CDR3 is CASSQDPGNQPQHF. The CDR3 DNA reads as TGTGCCAGCAGCCAAGATCCTGGCAATCAGCCCCAGCATTTT.

The genes are TRBV5-6 and TRBJ1-5, with D hard to call. With 4 bases removed from V and 5 bases from J, the gap between germline ends came to 10 bases. Germline CDR1 is SGHDT and CDR2 is YYEEEE. The CDR3 length is 13 residues. The CDR3 nucleotides are TGTGCCAGCAGCCAGGATAGGTATCAGCCCCAGCATTTT. It codes for CASSQDRYQPQHF.

The DNA for the CDR3 is TGTGCCATCAGTGCCCCGGGACAGGGGGCAAGTGGCTACACCTTC. Translated: CAISAPGQGASGYTF. The chain combines TRBV10-3 with TRBJ1-2, with 12 bases lining up with TRBD1. Germline V gene lookup returns CDR1 ENHRY and CDR2 SYGVKD. With V trimmed by 4 bases and J by 7 bases, 7 bases remained unmatched. This CDR3 is 15 amino acids long.

V is TRBV18 and J is TRBJ2-4, with D maybe TRBD2 (5 bases). Germline V CDR1 and CDR2: KGHSH, LQKENI. V was shortened by 1 base and J by 8 bases, with 15 bases between the two germline ends. The CDR3 consists of 15 residues. CDR3 sequence: CASSPLPQEDDIQYF. DNA of the CDR3: TGTGCCAGCTCACCACTTCCTCAGGAGGATGACATTCAGTACTTC.

The CDR3 nucleotides are TGTGCCAGCAGTGAAACAACTAGCGGAAGCTACGAGCAGTACTTC. Its translation: CASSETTSGSYEQYF. The chain combines TRBV6-1 with TRBJ2-7, with 8 bases matching TRBD2. CDR3 length: 15 amino acids. Germline V gene data show CDR1 as MNHNS and CDR2 as SASEGT. V dropped 2 bases and J dropped 3; count of bases not matched to a gene: 6.

CDR3 region: CASSSTGTYGYTF. The CDR3 DNA reads as TGTGCCAGCAGTTCGACAGGGACCTATGGCTACACCTTC. The V call is TRBV28, the J call TRBJ1-2; 7 bases match TRBD1. The CDR3 has 13 residues. V was pared by 4 bases and J by 4 bases, with 3 bases of the junction left unmatched. Germline CDR1 is MDHEN and CDR2 is SYDVKM.

This sequence joins TRBV28 and TRBJ1-1; D is possibly TRBD1 (5 bases). Trimming removed 2 bases from V and 1 base from J, with 8 bases in between. Germline CDR1 MDHEN, CDR2 SYDVKM. This CDR3 region has 14 residues. CDR3: CASSLDRRNTEAFF. The CDR3 region has the DNA TGTGCCAGCAGTTTAGACAGACGGAACACTGAAGCTTTCTTT.

This rearrangement joins TRBV5-6 to TRBJ1-4; D ambiguous. Germline assignment: CDR1 SGHDT and CDR2 YYEEEE. The CDR3 runs to 14 residues. Trimming took off 0 bases at V and 6 bases at J, with 9 bases between the two ends. The CDR3 DNA reads TGTGCCAGCAGCTTGGTGGGGTGGGATGAAAAACTGTTTTTT. Translated: CASSLVGWDEKLFF.

J is TRBJ2-1 and V is TRBV12-5; D is possibly TRBD2 (6 bases). The CDR3 consists of 16 residues. Deletions cut 7 bases from V and 5 bases from J, with 21 bases between. In germline, CDR1 is LGHNT, CDR2 FRNRAP. In DNA form, the CDR3 reads TGTGCTAGTGCCCCACAGACGGGACTGGCCAACAATGAGCAGTTCTTC. Amino acids: CASAPQTGLANNEQFF.